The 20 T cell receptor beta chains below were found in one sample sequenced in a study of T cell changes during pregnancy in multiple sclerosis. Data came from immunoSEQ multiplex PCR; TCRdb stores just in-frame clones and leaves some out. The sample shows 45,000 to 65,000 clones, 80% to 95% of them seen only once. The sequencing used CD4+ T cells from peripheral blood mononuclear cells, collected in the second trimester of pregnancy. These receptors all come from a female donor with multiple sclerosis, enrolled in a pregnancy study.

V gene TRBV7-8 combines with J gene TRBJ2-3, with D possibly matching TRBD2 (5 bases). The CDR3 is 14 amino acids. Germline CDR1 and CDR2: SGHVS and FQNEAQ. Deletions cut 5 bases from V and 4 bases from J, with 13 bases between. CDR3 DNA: TGTGCCAGCAGCCTTGGACTCCCCTCAGATACGCAGTATTTT. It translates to CASSLGLPSDTQYF. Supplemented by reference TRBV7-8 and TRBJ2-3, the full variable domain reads GAGVSQSPRYKVAKRGQDVALRCDPISGHVSLFWYQQALGQGPEFLTYFQNEAQLDKSGLPSDRFFAERPEGSVSTLKIQRTQQEDSAVYLCASSLGLPSDTQYFGPGTRLTVL.

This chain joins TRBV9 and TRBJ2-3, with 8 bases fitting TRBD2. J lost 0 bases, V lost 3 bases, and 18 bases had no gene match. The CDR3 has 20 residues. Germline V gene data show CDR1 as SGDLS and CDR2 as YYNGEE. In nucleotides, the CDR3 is TGTGCCAGCAGCGCCTCGCCCCCGGGGCTAGCGGGCGCTAGCACAGATACGCAGTATTTT. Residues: CASSASPPGLAGASTDTQYF.

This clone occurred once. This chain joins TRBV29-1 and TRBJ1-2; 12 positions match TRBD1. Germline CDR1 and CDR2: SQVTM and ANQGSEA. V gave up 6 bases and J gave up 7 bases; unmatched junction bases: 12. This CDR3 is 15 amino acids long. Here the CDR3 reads CSVRTGTGGVVGYTF. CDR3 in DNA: TGCAGCGTACGGACCGGGACAGGGGGCGTCGTTGGCTACACCTTC.

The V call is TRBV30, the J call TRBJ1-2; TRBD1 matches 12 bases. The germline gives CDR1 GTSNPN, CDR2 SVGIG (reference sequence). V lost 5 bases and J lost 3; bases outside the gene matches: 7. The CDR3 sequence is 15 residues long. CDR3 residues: CAWAMGQGAHYGYTF. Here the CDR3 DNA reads TGTGCCTGGGCCATGGGACAGGGGGCGCACTATGGCTACACCTTC.

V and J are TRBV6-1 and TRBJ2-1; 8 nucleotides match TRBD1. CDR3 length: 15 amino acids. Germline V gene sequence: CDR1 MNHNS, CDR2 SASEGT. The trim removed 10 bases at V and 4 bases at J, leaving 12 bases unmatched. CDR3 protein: CATKPGTGRYNEQFF. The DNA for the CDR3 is TGTGCCACCAAACCCGGGACAGGCCGTTACAATGAGCAGTTCTTC.

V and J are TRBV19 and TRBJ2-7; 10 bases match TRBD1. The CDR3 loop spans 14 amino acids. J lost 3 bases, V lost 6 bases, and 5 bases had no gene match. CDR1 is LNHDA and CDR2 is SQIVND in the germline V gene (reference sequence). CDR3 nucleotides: TGTGCCAGTAGAGCCCGGGACAGGGGCTACGAGCAGTACTTC. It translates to CASRARDRGYEQYF.

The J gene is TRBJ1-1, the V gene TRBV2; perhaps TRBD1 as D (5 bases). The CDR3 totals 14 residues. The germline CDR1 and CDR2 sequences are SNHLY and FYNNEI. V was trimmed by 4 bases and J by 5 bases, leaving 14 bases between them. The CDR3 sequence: CASSGPRVTTEAFF. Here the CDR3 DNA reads TGTGCCAGCAGTGGCCCCAGGGTTACAACTGAAGCTTTCTTT. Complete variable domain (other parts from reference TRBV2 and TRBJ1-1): EPEVTQTPSHQVTQMGQEVILRCVPISNHLYFYWYRQILGQKVEFLVSFYNNEISEKSEIFDDQFSVERPDGSNFTLKIRSTKLEDSAMYFCASSGPRVTTEAFFGQGTRLTVV.

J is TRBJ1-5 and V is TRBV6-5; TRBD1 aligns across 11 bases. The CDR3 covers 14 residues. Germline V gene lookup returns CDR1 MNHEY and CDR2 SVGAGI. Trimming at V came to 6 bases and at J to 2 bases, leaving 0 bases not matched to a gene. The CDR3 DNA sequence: TGTGCCAGCAGGGGACAGGGGGGCAATCAGCCCCAGCATTTT. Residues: CASRGQGGNQPQHF.

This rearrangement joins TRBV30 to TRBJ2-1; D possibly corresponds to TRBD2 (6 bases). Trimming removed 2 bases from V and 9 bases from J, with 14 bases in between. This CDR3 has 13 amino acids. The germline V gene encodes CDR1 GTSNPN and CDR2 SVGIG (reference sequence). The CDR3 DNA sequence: TGTGCCTGGAGTCGCGGGCTAGCGATTGAGCAGTTCTTC. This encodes CAWSRGLAIEQFF.

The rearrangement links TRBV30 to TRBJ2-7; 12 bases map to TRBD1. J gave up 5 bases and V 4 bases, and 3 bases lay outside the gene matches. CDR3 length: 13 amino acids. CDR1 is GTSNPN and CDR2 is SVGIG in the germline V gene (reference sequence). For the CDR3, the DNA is TGTGCCTGGACACGGGACAGGGGGCACGAGCAGTACTTC. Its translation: CAWTRDRGHEQYF. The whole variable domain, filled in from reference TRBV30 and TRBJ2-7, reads SQTIHQWPATLVQPVGSPLSLECTVEGTSNPNLYWYRQAAGRGLQLLFYSVGIGQISSEVPQNLSASRPQDRQFILSSKKLLLSDSGFYLCAWTRDRGHEQYFGPGTRLTVT.

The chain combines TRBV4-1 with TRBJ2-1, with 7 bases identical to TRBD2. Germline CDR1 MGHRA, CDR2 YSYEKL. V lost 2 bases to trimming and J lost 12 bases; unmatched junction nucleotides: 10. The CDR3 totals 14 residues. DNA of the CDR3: TGCGCCAGCAGCCAAATACGGGAGGCAGGTTGGCAGTTCTTC. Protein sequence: CASSQIREAGWQFF.

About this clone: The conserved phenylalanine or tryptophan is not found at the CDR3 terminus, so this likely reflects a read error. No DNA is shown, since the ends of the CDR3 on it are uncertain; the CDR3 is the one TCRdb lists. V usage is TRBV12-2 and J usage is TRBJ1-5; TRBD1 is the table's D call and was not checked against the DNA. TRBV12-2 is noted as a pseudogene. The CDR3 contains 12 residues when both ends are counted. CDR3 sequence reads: CASRSTGPTGQI.

The DNA of the CDR3 is TGCGCCAGCAGCCAGACCACCGGGAGCTACGAGCAGTACTTC. This sequence encodes CASSQTTGSYEQYF. This chain connects TRBV4-1 to TRBJ2-7, with D perhaps TRBD2 (6 bases). The CDR3 runs 14 residues. V dropped 3 bases and J dropped 3 bases, with 12 bases sitting between them. CDR1 MGHRA and CDR2 YSYEKL come from the germline V gene.

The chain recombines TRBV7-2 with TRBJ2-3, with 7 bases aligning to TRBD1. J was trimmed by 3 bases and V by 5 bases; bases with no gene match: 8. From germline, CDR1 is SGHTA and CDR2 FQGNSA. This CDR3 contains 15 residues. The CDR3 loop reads CASSLEQGRTDTQYF. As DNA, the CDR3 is TGTGCCAGCAGCCTTGAACAGGGGCGGACAGATACGCAGTATTTT.

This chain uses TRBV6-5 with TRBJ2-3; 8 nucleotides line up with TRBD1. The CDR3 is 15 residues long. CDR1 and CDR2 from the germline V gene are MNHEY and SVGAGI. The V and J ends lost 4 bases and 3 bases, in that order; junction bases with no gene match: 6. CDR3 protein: CASSSAGGLTDTQYF. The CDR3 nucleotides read TGTGCCAGCAGTTCGGCAGGGGGCTTGACAGATACGCAGTATTTT.

The CDR3 spells CASSSLGHTTDTQYF. The CDR3 nucleotides read TGTGCCAGCAGCTCTCTAGGCCATACCACAGATACGCAGTATTTT. The chain is built from TRBV7-9 and TRBJ2-3; D gene unclear. Trimming cost V 4 bases and J 2 bases, with 13 bases left between them. In germline, CDR1 is SEHNR, CDR2 FQNEAQ (reference sequence). CDR3 length equals 15 residues.

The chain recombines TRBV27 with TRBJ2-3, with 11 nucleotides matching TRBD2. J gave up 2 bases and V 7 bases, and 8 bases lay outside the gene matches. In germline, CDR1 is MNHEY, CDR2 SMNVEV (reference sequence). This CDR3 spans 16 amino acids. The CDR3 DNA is TGTGCCAGCAAGATACTAGCGGGAGCTATCACAGATACGCAGTATTTT. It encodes CASKILAGAITDTQYF.

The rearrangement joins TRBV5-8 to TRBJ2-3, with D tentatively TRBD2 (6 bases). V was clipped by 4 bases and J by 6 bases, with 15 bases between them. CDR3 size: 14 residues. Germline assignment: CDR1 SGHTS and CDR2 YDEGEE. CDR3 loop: CASSRSGAGDTQYF. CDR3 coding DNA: TGTGCCAGCAGCCGTAGCGGAGCCGGCGATACGCAGTATTTT.

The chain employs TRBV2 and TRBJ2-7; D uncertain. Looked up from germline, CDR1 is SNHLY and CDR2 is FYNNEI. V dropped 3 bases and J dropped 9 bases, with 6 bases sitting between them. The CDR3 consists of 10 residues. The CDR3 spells CASSEAAQYF. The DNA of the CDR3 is TGTGCCAGCAGTGAGGCGGCGCAGTACTTC.

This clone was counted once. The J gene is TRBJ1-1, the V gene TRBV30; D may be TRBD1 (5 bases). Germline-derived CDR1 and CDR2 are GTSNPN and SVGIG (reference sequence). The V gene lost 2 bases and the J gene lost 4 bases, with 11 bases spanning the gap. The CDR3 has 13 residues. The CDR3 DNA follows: TGTGCCTGGAGTAGCTCAAGGGGCACTGAAGCTTTCTTT. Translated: CAWSSSRGTEAFF.